This TCR beta chain was identified during a study of blood T cell repertoires in COVID-19 (TCRdb year 2020). Turning to the overall study: Samples covering the acute and convalescent phases of COVID-19 were provided by collaborators in the United States, Italy and Spain. The material from the prospective study consisted of cDNA or gDNA derived from T cells, B-cell-depleted T cells, or PBMCs. Subjects who had been exposed to COVID-19, were actively infected with it, or had recovered from it provided the deeply sampled blood TCRbeta repertoires that made up the dataset. The repertoires were released in a freely available public database meant as a resource for research on the immune response to SARS-CoV-2. The samples were drawn from the first 160 participants of the ongoing ImmuneRACE study and from under 1,500 subjects provided by 6 global collaborators. A de-identified subject ID, COVID-19 status, age in years and sex were almost always included in the sample metadata. HLA class I and class II types, where available, came from metadata supplied by the sample provider rather than from assay-based typing.

Of note for this clone: The clone's antigen remains unknown. No base quality information exists; no much larger clone differs at one position.

TCRbeta CDR3 regions were amplified from genomic DNA by means of the immunoSEQ Assay, a bias-controlled multiplex PCR. Under the source paper's analysis protocol: Within the assay, amplification of reference gene primers was used to estimate how many nucleated cells each sample contained. To quantify the absolute abundance of each unique TCRbeta CDR3 rearrangement, sequence reads were collapsed and filtered. For each sample, productive Simpson clonality was calculated by taking the square root of Simpson's diversity index across productive rearrangements. TCRdb took over this immuneACCESS table, retaining in-frame rearrangements with V and J assigned. Such tables are incomplete; in checked studies, under half of the missing clones stem from an unresolved V gene, and the remainder is unexplained. V and J calls and clone size are as listed in that table; D and trimming were resolved from the DNA. The sample has about 230,000 clones on record, just over 85% of them singletons. The ten largest clones represent about 9.9% of the sample.

What the research found in general, with its limitations: Clinical and demographic metadata were provided uncurated, with the amount varying by source and participant.

V drops 3 bases and J drops 4 bases, leaving 19 bases in between. The CDR3 numbers 17 residues from cysteine through phenylalanine. Only CDR3 DNA is held: 51 bases, read in frame from base 1. CDR1 is given as LNHDA and CDR2 as SQIVND, both from the germline V gene (reference sequence). One collaborating source in Seattle enrolled patients during active infection and followed them longitudinally through the course of disease. Each collaborating institution followed its own protocols to collect whole blood in K2EDTA tubes. For TCRbeta analysis, collaborators shipped samples as frozen whole blood, isolated PBMCs, or DNA extracted from either of those sample types.

The rearrangement joined TRBV19 to TRBJ1-5; TRBD1 is a possible D gene, resting on 5 matching bases. The TCR comes from a man over 45 with COVID-19, enrolled during active disease. Sequencing used peripheral blood. The CDR3 loop reads CASSISYRGVANQPQHF. The bases read TGTGCCAGTAGTATCTCCTACCGGGGGGTAGCAAATCAGCCCCAGCATTTT.